This T cell receptor beta chain was sequenced in a study of T cells in localized non-small cell lung cancer. The CDR3 spans 13 residues. V gave up 4 bases and J gave up 0 bases, with 4 bases separating them. CDR1 and CDR2 (germline): MNHGY, SAAAGT. The repertoire was sequenced with immunoSEQ multiplex PCR; TCRdb's copy has only in-frame clones and lacks some. The table has 800 to 1,100 clones, 20% to 25% seen once. Study-level findings and limits: With higher T cell density in blood came longer overall survival. Without multi-region sequencing, intratumor heterogeneity could not be excluded. Adjacent lung held a median approximately 50 of the top 100 tumor clones. The greatest T cell clonality was found in uninvolved adjacent lung (higher than in tumor).

For this clone: What it binds is unknown.

V is TRBV6-8 and J is TRBJ1-5; D not resolved. The sequenced sample was lung tumor tissue, obtained before any cancer treatment. This clonotype was obtained from a male donor aged 60 or over with stage I squamous cell lung carcinoma. Here the CDR3 reads CASSSTSNQPQHF. In nucleotides, the CDR3 is TGTGCCAGCAGTTCAACTAGCAATCAGCCCCAGCATTTT.